This T cell receptor (beta chain) is from a study of CXCR3-negative and CXCR3-positive naive CD8 T cells. On the study more broadly: Cumulative TRB read yield was roughly 140 million, averaging about 1.5 +/- 0.3 million per library. Points from the study as a whole: Naive cells positive for CXCR3 carried more hydrophobic TRB CDR3s than CXCR3-negative ones. Much lower diversity was found in memory CD8+ cells, while both naive subsets had comparably high diversity. Most assays used freshly isolated PBMCs, as cryopreservation partially reduced CXCR3.

The method, 5' RACE with UMI labels, was used to prepare the TRB cDNA libraries. TCRdb reanalyzed the 5' RACE reads, giving one entry per CDR3 protein sequence and no DNA. The sample data list about 86,000 distinct CDR3 sequences. In regard to this clonotype: Its antigen is unknown.

The receptor was derived from a human donor in good health. Some clones in this sample may be carry-over from other donors' samples. The sequenced material came from naive CXCR3+ CD8+ T cells from blood. As for subset: CD45RO-CCR7+CD27+CD95- naive CD8+ T cells expressing CXCR3 (TNR3+).

This CDR3 is CASSYPFSGGTDTQYF. The chain has TRBV11-2 and TRBJ2-3; no DNA is available, so the TRBD2 call from TCRdb remains unchecked. CDR3 length: 16 amino acids. Germline CDR1 SGHAT, CDR2 FQNNGV.